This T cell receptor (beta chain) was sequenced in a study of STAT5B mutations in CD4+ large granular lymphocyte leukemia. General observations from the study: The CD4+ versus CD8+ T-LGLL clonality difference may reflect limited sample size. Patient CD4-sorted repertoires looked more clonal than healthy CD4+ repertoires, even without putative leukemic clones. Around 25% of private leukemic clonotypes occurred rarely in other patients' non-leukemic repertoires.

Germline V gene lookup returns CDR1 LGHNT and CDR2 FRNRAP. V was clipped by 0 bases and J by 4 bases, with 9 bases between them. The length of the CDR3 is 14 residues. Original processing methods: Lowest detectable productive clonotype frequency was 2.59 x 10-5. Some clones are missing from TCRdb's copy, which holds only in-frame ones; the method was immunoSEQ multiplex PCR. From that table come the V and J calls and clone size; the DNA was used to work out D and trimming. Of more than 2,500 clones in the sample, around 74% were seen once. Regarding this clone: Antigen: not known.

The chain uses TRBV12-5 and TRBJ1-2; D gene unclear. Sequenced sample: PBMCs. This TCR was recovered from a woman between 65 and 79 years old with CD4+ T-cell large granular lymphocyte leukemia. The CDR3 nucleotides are TGTGCTAGTGGTTTGGTCCCAGCCCCCTATGGCTACACCTTC. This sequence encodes CASGLVPAPYGYTF.